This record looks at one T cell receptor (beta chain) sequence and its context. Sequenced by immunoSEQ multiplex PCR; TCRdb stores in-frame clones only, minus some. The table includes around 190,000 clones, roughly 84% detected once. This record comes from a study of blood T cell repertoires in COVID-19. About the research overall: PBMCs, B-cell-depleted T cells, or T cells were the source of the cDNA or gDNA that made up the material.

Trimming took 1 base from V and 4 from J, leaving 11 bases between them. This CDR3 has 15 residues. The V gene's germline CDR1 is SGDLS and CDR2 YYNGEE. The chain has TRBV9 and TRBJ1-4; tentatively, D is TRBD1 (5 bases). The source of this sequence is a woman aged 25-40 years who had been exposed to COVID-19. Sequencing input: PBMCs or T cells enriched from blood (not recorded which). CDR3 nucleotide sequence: TGTGCCAGCAGCGTACATACCGGGGGTAATGAAAAACTGTTTTTT. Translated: CASSVHTGGNEKLFF.